This paragraph covers one T cell receptor (beta chain) sequence. Its specificity is not known. The data were taken from a study of CD8 T cells in ankylosing spondylitis. Findings of the study overall: Disease-linked clones reportedly concentrated significantly in matched ankylosing spondylitis synovial fluid. Ankylosing spondylitis blood appeared to be characterized by a TCR beta motif of under ten highly homologous variants. The authors found the disease-linked clones to be CD8+ and relatively rare in peripheral blood. Prior work had noted some motif variants in reactive arthritis blood and synovial fluid.

One entry per CDR3 protein results from TCRdb running MiXCR on the 5' RACE reads. The profile shows about 140,000 distinct CDR3 sequences, 30% to 40% of them singletons. Germline trimming cut 5 bases from V and 3 bases from J; bases unmatched to any gene: 9. The CDR3 has 15 residues. Germline V gives CDR1 DFQATT, CDR2 SNEGSKA (reference sequence). The chain carries TRBV20-1 and TRBJ2-7; 11 bases are a match to TRBD1. Source material: synovial fluid, either unsorted or a sorted T cell fraction (not recorded which). The TCR comes from a male donor with ankylosing spondylitis. CDR3 sequence: CSAQGFGTGGYEQYF. DNA for the CDR3: TGCAGTGCTCAGGGGTTCGGGACAGGGGGCTACGAGCAGTACTTC.